These 8 T cell receptor beta chains originate from one sample sequenced in a study of blood T cells in healthy people across ages. Next came a second PCR, run for roughly 6 to 11 cycles, which used a sample-barcoded 5' primer along with a J-beta primer mix. TCRdb independently ran MiXCR on the 5' RACE reads; one entry per CDR3 protein. Of hundreds of thousands of distinct CDR3 sequences listed, around two fifths are singletons. Sequencing used blood. All receptors derive from a man aged 55 to 70 in good health.

A remark on this clonotype: An end of the junction does not agree with germline; a read error may underlie this. V gene TRBV2 combines with J gene TRBJ2-7; D not resolved. The CDR3 runs to 12 residues. Germline loops: CDR1 SNHLY, CDR2 FYNNEI. The CDR3 DNA follows: TGTGCCATCAGTTACAGTTCCTACGAGCAGTACTTC. Protein product: CAISYSSYEQYF.

Points on this clonotype: An end of the junction does not agree with germline; a read error may underlie this. The chain carries TRBV7-7 and TRBJ2-5; D ambiguous. The CDR3 is made up of 13 amino acids. Looked up from germline, CDR1 is SSHAT and CDR2 is FNYEAQ (reference sequence). The CDR3 DNA reads TGTGCTAGCAGCGTAGGTCGGAGTGAGACCCAGTACTTC. Translating it yields CASSVGRSETQYF. Looking up the rest from reference TRBV7-7 and TRBJ2-5 gives the full variable domain: GAGVSQSPRYKVTKRGQDVTLRCDPISSHATLYWYQQALGQGPEFLTYFNYEAQPDKSGLPSDRFSAERPEGSISTLTIQRTEQRDSAMYRCASSVGRSETQYFGPGTRLLVL.

This clonotype has a count of ten or more. The chain combines TRBV19 with TRBJ1-2, with D perhaps matching TRBD1 (5 bases). Germline V lookup: CDR1 LNHDA, CDR2 SQIVND (reference sequence). The CDR3 contains 14 residues. V was cut by 5 bases and J by 8 bases, with 18 bases left in between. The CDR3 DNA is TGTGCCAGTAGTCGGACCGGGACGGCGAACGGCTACACCTTC. As protein: CASSRTGTANGYTF.

J is TRBJ1-5 and V is TRBV6-1; D gene uncertain. This CDR3 region has 13 residues. Between the trimmed V and J ends, which lost 2 bases and 6 bases, there was a span of 8 bases. Germline V gene sequence: CDR1 MNHNS, CDR2 SASEGT. CDR3 nucleotides: TGTGCCAGCAGTGAACGGGAGGTTCAGCCCCAGCATTTT. Its protein is CASSEREVQPQHF.

The table lists this clonotype with a count of one. The CDR3 here is CAISESVGGASNEQFF. CDR3 nucleotides: TGTGCCATCAGTGAGTCGGTCGGGGGGGCCTCGAATGAGCAGTTCTTC. The rearrangement links TRBV10-3 to TRBJ2-1; 8 bases match TRBD2. Germline lookup yields CDR1 ENHRY and CDR2 SYGVKD. J gave up 7 bases and V 0 bases, and 8 bases lay outside the gene matches. This CDR3 comprises 16 residues.

This clonotype was seen many times. The CDR3 loop is CASMLNEQYF. CDR3 nucleotide sequence: TGTGCCAGCATGTTAAATGAGCAGTACTTC. The chain joins TRBV2 to TRBJ2-7; D remains ambiguous. The CDR3 loop spans 10 amino acids. The V gene's germline CDR1 is SNHLY and CDR2 FYNNEI. V lost 7 bases to trimming and J lost 7 bases, with 8 bases between them.

The rearrangement uses TRBV2 and TRBJ2-1, with a tentative D call TRBD2 (6 bases). Germline lookup yields CDR1 SNHLY and CDR2 FYNNEI. This CDR3 spans 15 amino acids. With 6 bases removed from V and 9 bases from J, the gap between germline ends came to 21 bases. CDR3: CASRERDFGFGEQFF. CDR3 in DNA: TGTGCCAGCAGAGAACGGGACTTTGGTTTCGGTGAGCAGTTCTTC.

This clonotype was detected a few times. This sequence joins TRBV9 and TRBJ2-3, with 10 bases that match TRBD2. Germline loops: CDR1 SGDLS, CDR2 YYNGEE. With 0 bases clipped from V and 2 bases from J, the junction kept 3 bases outside the gene matches. This CDR3 spans 16 amino acids. The CDR3 coding sequence is TGTGCCAGCAGCGTAGCTAGCGGGGGACCCACAGATACGCAGTATTTT. The encoded protein is CASSVASGGPTDTQYF.